Shown below are 14 T cell receptor beta chains from a single sample sequenced in a study of T cell changes during pregnancy in multiple sclerosis. Repertoires were generated with immunoSEQ multiplex PCR, while TCRdb's copy carries only in-frame clones and drops some. This sample has 65,000 to 95,000 clones, with 85% to 95% found just once. This sample comprised peripheral blood, obtained after pregnancy. The receptor set was obtained from a female donor in good health, enrolled as a control in a pregnancy study.

The chain links TRBV18 to TRBJ2-7, with TRBD1 as a possible D gene (5 bases). CDR1 KGHSH and CDR2 LQKENI come from the germline V gene. This CDR3 is 15 amino acids long. V was cut by 0 bases and J by 2 bases, with 11 bases left in between. In nucleotides, the CDR3 is TGTGCCAGCTCACCACCAGTGAGACAGACCTACGAGCAGTACTTC. Protein: CASSPPVRQTYEQYF. Filled out from reference TRBV18 and TRBJ2-7, the complete variable domain reads NAGVMQNPRHLVRRRGQEARLRCSPMKGHSHVYWYRQLPEEGLKFMVYLQKENIIDESGMPKERFSAEFPKEGPSILRIQQVVRGDSAAYFCASSPPVRQTYEQYFGPGTRLTVT.

J is TRBJ1-5 and V is TRBV5-1; 10 bases are shared with TRBD1. The V segment lost 0 bases and the J segment 11 bases; nucleotides outside the gene matches: 2. Germline V lookup: CDR1 SGHRS, CDR2 YFSETQ. This CDR3 region has 13 residues. This chain's CDR3 is CASSLGQGAAQHF. For the CDR3, the DNA is TGCGCCAGCAGCTTGGGACAGGGGGCGGCCCAGCATTTT.

This clone was observed once. The genes are TRBV28 and TRBJ1-2; D not certain. Germline loops: CDR1 MDHEN, CDR2 SYDVKM. Trimming left V 2 bases short and J 4 bases short, with 8 bases between. The CDR3 runs to 13 residues. The CDR3 sequence: CASSLLGGYGYTF. The CDR3 DNA follows: TGTGCCAGCAGTTTACTGGGAGGCTATGGCTACACCTTC.

The CDR3 spells CASSLDSGASGLDTQYF. The DNA of the CDR3 is TGTGCCAGCAGCTTAGATTCCGGGGCTAGCGGGCTGGATACGCAGTATTTT. The chain carries TRBV7-2 and TRBJ2-3, with 8 positions matching TRBD2. V trimming: 1 base; J trimming: 6 bases; junction bases outside the gene matches: 12. This CDR3 has 17 residues. Germline CDR1 reads SGHTA; CDR2 reads FQGNSA.

The CDR3 region is CAISRLAGNDEQYF. For the CDR3, the DNA is TGTGCCATTTCCCGACTAGCGGGGAACGACGAGCAGTACTTC. The V gene is TRBV7-3, the J gene TRBJ2-7; 11 nucleotides match TRBD2. This CDR3 comprises 14 residues. Trimming at V came to 10 bases and at J to 5 bases, leaving 10 bases not matched to a gene. The V gene's germline CDR1 is SGHTA and CDR2 FQGTGA.

Here the CDR3 reads CASSLRTGGRETQYF. The CDR3 nucleotides read TGTGCCAGCAGCTTGAGGACAGGGGGCCGTGAGACCCAGTACTTC. The chain combines TRBV5-6 with TRBJ2-5; 11 bases align to TRBD1. The CDR3 has 15 residues. The V segment lost 1 base and the J segment 5 bases; nucleotides outside the gene matches: 4. CDR1 is SGHDT and CDR2 is YYEEEE in the germline V gene.

This clone was seen just once. V is TRBV27 and J is TRBJ1-1; the D gene is possibly TRBD1 (5 bases). Trimming cost V 7 bases and J 1 base, with 16 bases left between them. CDR3 length equals 15 residues. Germline loops: CDR1 MNHEY, CDR2 SMNVEV (reference sequence). The DNA of the CDR3 is TGTGCCAGCATAGGCTGGGGGGGGAAGAACACTGAAGCTTTCTTT. Protein: CASIGWGGKNTEAFF.

This chain uses TRBV21-1 with TRBJ2-3; TRBD2 is taken as the D call from the table, unchecked against the DNA. TRBV21-1 has pseudogene status. CDR3 length: 17 residues. The CDR3 DNA is TGTGCCAGCAGCCACGAGGGACTAGCGGGAATCGCAGATACGCAGTATTTT. Protein product: CASSHEGLAGIADTQYF.

V and J are TRBV5-1 and TRBJ2-5, with TRBD2 matching over 7 bases. The CDR3 extends over 14 amino acids. Unmatched junction bases numbered 8, after V lost 4 bases and J lost 5 bases. CDR1 is SGHRS, CDR2 YFSETQ, per germline. CDR3 DNA: TGCGCCAGCAGCCCGGGAACCGGGGGGGAGACCCAGTACTTC. Protein: CASSPGTGGETQYF.

This chain links TRBV6-1 with TRBJ1-2; TRBD1 agrees at 7 bases. This CDR3 has 14 amino acids. Unmatched junction bases numbered 7, after V lost 4 bases and J lost 5 bases. The germline V gene has CDR1 MNHNS and CDR2 SASEGT. CDR3: CASSAPGTEYGYTF. As DNA, the CDR3 is TGTGCCAGCAGTGCTCCTGGGACAGAGTATGGCTACACCTTC.

V gene TRBV27 combines with J gene TRBJ1-6; D perhaps matches TRBD1 (5 bases). The CDR3 runs to 13 residues. V lost 3 bases, J lost 8 bases, and 8 bases lay in between. Germline CDR1 MNHEY, CDR2 SMNVEV (reference sequence). In DNA form, the CDR3 reads TGTGCCAGCAGTTTCAGGGAGGATTCACCCCTCCACTTT. Translation: CASSFREDSPLHF.

The chain is built from TRBV5-1 and TRBJ1-5, with TRBD1 matching over 8 bases. The V gene end was trimmed by 7 bases and the J gene end by 1 base; junction bases not matched to a gene: 13. Germline-derived CDR1 and CDR2 are SGHRS and YFSETQ. CDR3 length: 17 amino acids. The CDR3 loop reads CASPARRGRRSNQPQHF. The CDR3 nucleotides read TGCGCCAGCCCGGCGCGCAGGGGGCGCAGAAGCAATCAGCCCCAGCATTTT.

Only a few counts were recorded for this clone. The chain recombines TRBV6-5 with TRBJ1-1; D might be TRBD1 (6 bases). Between the trimmed V and J ends, which lost 6 bases and 1 base, there was a span of 15 bases. Germline CDR1 and CDR2: MNHEY and SVGAGI. CDR3 size: 15 residues. The CDR3 DNA is TGTGCCAGCAGCCACCGGGGACAAAGGAACACTGAAGCTTTCTTT. Translated: CASSHRGQRNTEAFF.

This chain uses TRBV7-8 with TRBJ2-7, with D perhaps matching TRBD2 (6 bases). Trimming removed 6 bases at V and 4 bases at J, with 19 bases between. There are 15 residues in the CDR3. Germline V lookup: CDR1 SGHVS, CDR2 FQNEAQ. This chain's CDR3 is CASSPSARAGYEQYF. In nucleotides, the CDR3 is TGTGCCAGCAGTCCTAGCGCGAGGGCGGGATACGAGCAGTACTTC.